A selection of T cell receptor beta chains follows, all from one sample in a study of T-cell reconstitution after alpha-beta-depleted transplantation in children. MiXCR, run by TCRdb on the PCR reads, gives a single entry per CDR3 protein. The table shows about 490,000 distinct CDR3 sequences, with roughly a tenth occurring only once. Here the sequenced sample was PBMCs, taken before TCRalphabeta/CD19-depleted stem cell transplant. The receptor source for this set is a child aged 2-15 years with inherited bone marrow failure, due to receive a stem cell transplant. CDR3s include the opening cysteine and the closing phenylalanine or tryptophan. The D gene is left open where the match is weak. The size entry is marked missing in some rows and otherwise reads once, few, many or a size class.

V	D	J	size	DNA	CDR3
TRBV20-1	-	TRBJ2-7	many	TGCAGTGCTAGATCGTTATACGAGCAGTACTTC	CSARSLYEQYF
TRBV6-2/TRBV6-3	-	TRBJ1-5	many	TGTGCCAGCCACCGAGGGGAGGGACAGCCCCAGCATTTT	CASHRGEGQPQHF
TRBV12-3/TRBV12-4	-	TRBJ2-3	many	TGTGCCAGCAGTTTAGGATTCACAGATACGCAGTATTTT	CASSLGFTDTQYF
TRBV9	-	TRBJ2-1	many	TGTGCCAGCAGCGTAGCAAGTGGGGACGGCGGCCGAGGGGAGCAGTTCTTC	CASSVASGDGGRGEQFF
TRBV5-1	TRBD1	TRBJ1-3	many	TGCGCCAGCAGCCTTTCCAGGGGGCAAGGAAACACCATATATTTT	CASSLSRGQGNTIYF
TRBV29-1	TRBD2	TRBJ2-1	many	TGCAGCGTTGAGGTGGGGAGACTAGCGGGAGGCACTGAGCAGTTCTTC	CSVEVGRLAGGTEQFF
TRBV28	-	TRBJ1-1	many	TGTGCCAGCAGCCATCCCCAAGGGGTGGCTGAAGCTTTCTTT	CASSHPQGVAEAFF
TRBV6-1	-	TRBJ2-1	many	TGTGCCAGCACCCCGAGTAGGCACAGCTCCTACAATGAGCAGTTCTTC	CASTPSRHSSYNEQFF
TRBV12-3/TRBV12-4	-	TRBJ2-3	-	TGTGCCAGCACCCCGGCCACGACGAGGGATACGCAGTATTTT	CASTPATTRDTQYF
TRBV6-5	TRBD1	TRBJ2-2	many	TGTGCCAGCAGTTCGGGACAGGGGGCCGGGGAGCTGTTTTTT	CASSSGQGAGELFF
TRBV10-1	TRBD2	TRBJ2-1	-	TGCGCCAGCAGTGGCAGCGGGAACTCCTACAATGAGCAGTTCTTC	CASSGSGNSYNEQFF
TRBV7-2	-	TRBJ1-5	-	TGTGCCAGCAGCTTAGGGGGGGGGCGCGGACAGCCCCAGCATTTT	CASSLGGGRGQPQHF
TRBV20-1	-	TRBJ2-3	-	TGCAGTGCTCGCACAGCGGCAGATACGCAGTATTTT	CSARTAADTQYF
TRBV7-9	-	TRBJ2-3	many	TGTGCCAGCAGCTCGTACAGGGCTGGGGATACGCAGTATTTT	CASSSYRAGDTQYF
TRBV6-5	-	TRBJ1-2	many	TGTGCCAGCAGTTCGGGCATGCGGTATGGCTACACCTTC	CASSSGMRYGYTF
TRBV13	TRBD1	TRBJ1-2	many	TGTGCCAGCAGCCCGTCGACAGGGTTGGATGACTATGGCTACACCTTC	CASSPSTGLDDYGYTF
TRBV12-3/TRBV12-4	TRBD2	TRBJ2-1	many	TGTGCCAGCAGTTTTGGGGGGACTAGCGGGACCTACAATGAGCAGTTCTTC	CASSFGGTSGTYNEQFF
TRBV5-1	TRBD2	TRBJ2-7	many	TGCGCCAGCAGACCGCATCCCGGGACTAGCGGAGTCTACGAGCAGTACTTC	CASRPHPGTSGVYEQYF
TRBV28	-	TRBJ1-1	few	TGTGCCAGCAGTCTTCCCTCCTGGGTGAACACTGAAGCTTTCTTT	CASSLPSWVNTEAFF
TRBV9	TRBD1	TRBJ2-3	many	TGTGCCAGCAGCGTAGGACAGGGCCTAGCTAGCACAGATACGCAGTATTTT	CASSVGQGLASTDTQYF
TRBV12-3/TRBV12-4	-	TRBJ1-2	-	TGTGCCAGCAGTTTGCGGCCAGGAGGCTACACCTTC	CASSLRPGGYTF
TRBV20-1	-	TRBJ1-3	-	TGCAGTGCTAGAAGTTTACAGGTTAGCTCTGGAAACACCATATATTTT	CSARSLQVSSGNTIYF
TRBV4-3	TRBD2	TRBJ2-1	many	TGCGCCAGCAGCCGGACGGGAGGTGCTTACAATGAGCAGTTCTTC	CASSRTGGAYNEQFF
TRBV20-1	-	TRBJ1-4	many	TGCAGTGCTAGAGATTGGGGACAAGCAACTAATGAAAAACTGTTTTTT	CSARDWGQATNEKLFF
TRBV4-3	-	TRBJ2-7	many	TGCGCCAGCAGCCAAGATGACCGTTACGAGCAGTACTTC	CASSQDDRYEQYF
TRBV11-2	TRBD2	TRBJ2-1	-	TGTGCCAGCAGCTTCATTCCAACGCTAGCGGCCTCCTATAATGAGCAGTTCTTC	CASSFIPTLAASYNEQFF
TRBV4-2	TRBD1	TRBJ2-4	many	TGTGCCAGCAGCCCAGGATACAGGGGGCCGGAAAACATTCAGTACTTC	CASSPGYRGPENIQYF
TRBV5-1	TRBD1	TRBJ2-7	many	TGCGCCAGCAGCCGACGGGGACAGTCCTACGAGCAGTACTTC	CASSRRGQSYEQYF
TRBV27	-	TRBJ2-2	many	TGTGCCAGCAGTCCGAACCGGGGAACCGGGGAGCTGTTTTTT	CASSPNRGTGELFF
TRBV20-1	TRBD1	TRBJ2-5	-	TGCAGTGCAAGCACTCCGGGACAGGGGATTCTTGAGACCCAGTACTTC	CSASTPGQGILETQYF
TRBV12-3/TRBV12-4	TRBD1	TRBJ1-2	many	TGTGCCAGCAGTCTACTTCAGGGGGCGAGCTATGGCTACACCTTC	CASSLLQGASYGYTF
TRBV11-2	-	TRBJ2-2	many	TGTGCCAGCAGCCAACGAAGCACCGGGGAGCTGTTTTTT	CASSQRSTGELFF
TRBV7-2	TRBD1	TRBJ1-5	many	TGTGCCAGCAGCCAAAGACAGGGAAGTCAGCCCCAGCATTTT	CASSQRQGSQPQHF
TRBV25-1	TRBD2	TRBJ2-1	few	TGTGCCAGCAGCCTGGTACTAGCGGCTCGCCGGGGGGAGAAGTCCCGAATCAATGAGCAGTTCTTC	CASSLVLAARRGEKSRINEQFF
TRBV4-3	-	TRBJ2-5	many	TGCGCCAGCAGCCAAGATCCAGGGGACCAAGAGACCCAGTACTTC	CASSQDPGDQETQYF
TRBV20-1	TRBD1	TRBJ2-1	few	TGCAGTGCGAATACAGGGGCTGTGTGGGTTTGGGAGCAGTTCTTC	CSANTGAVWVWEQFF
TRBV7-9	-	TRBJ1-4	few	TGTGCCAGCAGCGTTGGACAAGATGAAAAACTGTTTTTT	CASSVGQDEKLFF
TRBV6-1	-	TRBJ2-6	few	TGTGCCAGCGGTCCGGGTCCCTCCGGGGCCAACGTCCTGACTTTC	CASGPGPSGANVLTF
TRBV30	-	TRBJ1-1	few	TGTGCCTGGAGCACCAACACTGAAGCTTTCTTT	CAWSTNTEAFF
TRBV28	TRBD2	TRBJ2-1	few	TGTGCCAGCAGTTCCCATTGGGAAAATAGCGGGGGCTCCTACAATGAGCAGTTCTTC	CASSSHWENSGGSYNEQFF
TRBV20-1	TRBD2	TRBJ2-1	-	TGCAGTGCATGGTCTAGCGGGACGGAGTCCTACAATGAGCAGTTCTTC	CSAWSSGTESYNEQFF
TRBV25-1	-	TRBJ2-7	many	TGTGCCAGCAGTGGGGGGTTCTACGAGCAGTACTTC	CASSGGFYEQYF
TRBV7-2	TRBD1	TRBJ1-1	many	TGTGCCAGCAGCGCCGACGGACAGGGTTCTTCCTTGGGGGACACTGAAGCTTTCTTT	CASSADGQGSSLGDTEAFF
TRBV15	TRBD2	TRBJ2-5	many	TGTGCCACCAAGCGGGAACAGTACCAAGAGACCCAGTACTTC	CATKREQYQETQYF
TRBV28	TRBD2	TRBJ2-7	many	TGTGCCAGCAGTTTACTCGCTAGCGGCAACGAGCAGTACTTC	CASSLLASGNEQYF
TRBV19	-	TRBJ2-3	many	TGCGCCAGCAGCATATTAGCCGGTACAGATACGCAGTATTTT	CASSILAGTDTQYF
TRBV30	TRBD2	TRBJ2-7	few	TGTGCCTGGAGTGTACTGCGGGAGGACTCCTACGAGCAGTACTTC	CAWSVLREDSYEQYF
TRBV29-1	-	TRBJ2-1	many	TGCAGCGTTGAGGTGACCGGGCGCCAGCAGTTCTTC	CSVEVTGRQQFF
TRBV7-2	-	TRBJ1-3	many	TGTGCCAGCACCACCGCTTCGGGCTCTGGAAACACCATATATTTT	CASTTASGSGNTIYF
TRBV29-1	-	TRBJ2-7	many	TGCAGCGTTGATGGTCGAGAGGGAGGCGACGAGCAGTACTTC	CSVDGREGGDEQYF
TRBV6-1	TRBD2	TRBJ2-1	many	TGTGCCAGCAGTCCCCGGGGATGGACTAGCGTTAACAATGAGCAGTTCTTC	CASSPRGWTSVNNEQFF
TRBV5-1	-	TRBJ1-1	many	TGCGCCAGCAGCTTGGTGGGGTCTGAAGCTTTCTTT	CASSLVGSEAFF
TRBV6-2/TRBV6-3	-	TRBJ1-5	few	TGTGCCAGCAGTCACGGACGGTCAGCCCAGCATTTT	CASSHGRSAQHF